A single sample gave rise to the 2 T cell receptor beta chains below, sequenced in a study of cytomegalovirus exposure and HLA in healthy donors. In the PCR, 60 Vbeta and 13 Jbeta primers were used. Here immunoSEQ multiplex PCR was the method, and the copy in TCRdb shows in-frame clones only, minus some. This sample yields roughly 100,000 clones, of which about 81% are seen a single time; 9.5% to 13% belongs to the top ten. Source material: PBMCs. The receptors were sampled from a man between 18 and 35 years old in good health and CMV-seropositive.

V gene TRBV7-2 combines with J gene TRBJ2-1; TRBD2 agrees at 9 bases. The V gene's germline CDR1 is SGHTA and CDR2 FQGNSA. J lost 7 bases, V lost 5 bases, and 9 bases had no gene match. This CDR3 spans 15 amino acids. The CDR3 reads CASSLSGGQSNEQFF. CDR3 nucleotide sequence: TGTGCCAGCAGCCTGAGCGGGGGGCAAAGTAATGAGCAGTTCTTC.

The V and J genes are TRBV19 and TRBJ2-3, with 15 bases aligning to TRBD2. CDR1 and CDR2 from the germline V gene are LNHDA and SQIVND (reference sequence). This CDR3 has 18 amino acids. V lost 6 bases to trimming and J lost 4 bases; unmatched junction nucleotides: 11. The CDR3 protein is CASRGTSGGLSVADTQYF. The CDR3 DNA follows: TGTGCCAGTAGAGGGACTAGCGGGGGGTTAAGCGTCGCAGATACGCAGTATTTT.